What follows are 28 T cell receptor beta chains derived from one specimen sequenced in a study of technical replicates of blood from several donors. The repertoire was sequenced with immunoSEQ multiplex PCR; TCRdb's copy has only in-frame clones and lacks some. Of about 79,000 clones in the sample, about 90% were seen once. Sequenced sample: T cells isolated from PBMCs. These receptors were obtained from a human donor in good health. Some clones in this sample may be carry-over from other donors' samples.

This clone was counted only a few times. V is TRBV27 and J is TRBJ2-2, with TRBD1 matching over 8 bases. V was clipped by 5 bases and J by 7 bases; unmatched bases: 9. The CDR3 is made up of 15 amino acids. Germline CDR1 MNHEY, CDR2 SMNVEV (reference sequence). The CDR3: CASSGRGHRGGELFF. The CDR3 DNA follows: TGTGCCAGCAGTGGCAGGGGGCATAGGGGCGGGGAGCTGTTTTTT.

This clone was observed once. V gene TRBV10-1 combines with J gene TRBJ2-3, with D perhaps matching TRBD2 (5 bases). The V gene's germline CDR1 is WNHNN and CDR2 SYGVQD (reference sequence). Deletions cut 8 bases from V and 1 base from J, with 10 bases between. This CDR3 region has 13 residues. The CDR3 loop reads CASEAGGTDTQYF. CDR3 sequence (DNA): TGCGCCAGCGAGGCCGGGGGCACAGATACGCAGTATTTT.

This chain connects TRBV6-6 to TRBJ2-4; D remains ambiguous. The V gene lost 8 bases and the J gene lost 13 bases, with 18 bases spanning the gap. Per the germline V gene, CDR1 is MNHNY and CDR2 is SVGAGI (reference sequence). The CDR3 consists of 12 residues. DNA for the CDR3: TGTGCCAGCCAGGTGCCCTCAGGTACCCAGTACTTC. This translates into CASQVPSGTQYF.

The chain is built from TRBV19 and TRBJ2-2; unclear D gene. Germline V CDR1 and CDR2: LNHDA, SQIVND (reference sequence). Trimming took 7 bases from V and 5 from J, leaving 11 bases between them. This CDR3 region has 13 residues. CDR3 nucleotides: TGTGCCAGTACCTCGACGACTACCGGGGAGCTGTTTTTT. It yields the protein CASTSTTTGELFF. Full variable domain (rest looked up from reference TRBV19 and TRBJ2-2): DGGITQSPKYLFRKEGQNVTLSCEQNLNHDAMYWYRQDPGQGLRLIYYSQIVNDFQKGDIAEGYSVSREKKESFPLTVTSAQKNPTAFYLCASTSTTTGELFFGEGSRLTVL.

In this sample, this clone turned up once. The genes are TRBV11-2 and TRBJ2-7; weak D call: TRBD1 (6 bases). Per the germline V gene, CDR1 is SGHAT and CDR2 is FQNNGV. V was cut by 4 bases and J by 5 bases, with 18 bases left in between. The CDR3 totals 15 residues. The DNA of the CDR3 is TGTGCCAGCAGCTCTCTCCGGGACAACGGGCACGAGCAGTACTTC. Protein product: CASSSLRDNGHEQYF.

The rearrangement links TRBV10-1 to TRBJ2-1; possible D gene TRBD2, 5 bases. This CDR3 is built from 14 residues. Germline V lookup: CDR1 WNHNN, CDR2 SYGVQD (reference sequence). The V and J ends lost 4 bases and 2 bases respectively, with 9 bases between them. CDR3 protein: CASSGLPAYNEQFF. CDR3 nucleotides: TGCGCCAGCAGTGGACTACCCGCCTACAATGAGCAGTTCTTC.

This chain joins TRBV13 and TRBJ1-1, with unresolved D. CDR3 length: 13 amino acids. Between the trimmed V and J ends, which lost 8 bases and 0 bases, there was a span of 10 bases. The germline CDR1 and CDR2 sequences are PRHDT and FYEKMQ (reference sequence). The CDR3 nucleotides are TGTGCCAGCGGGTGGAGCCTGAACACTGAAGCTTTCTTT. Amino acids: CASGWSLNTEAFF. Filled out from reference TRBV13 and TRBJ1-1, the complete variable domain reads AAGVIQSPRHLIKEKRETATLKCYPIPRHDTVYWYQQGPGQDPQFLISFYEKMQSDKGSIPDRFSAQQFSDYHSELNMSSLELGDSALYFCASGWSLNTEAFFGQGTRLTVV.

V is TRBV5-6 and J is TRBJ2-5, with 10 bases fitting TRBD2. The CDR3 is 14 amino acids. The junction had 8 bases not matched to a gene; V was cut back by 7 bases and J by 5 bases. Germline CDR1 reads SGHDT; CDR2 reads YYEEEE. In nucleotides, the CDR3 is TGTGCCAGCCTGCTTGGGACTAGCGTTGAGACCCAGTACTTC. It is translated as CASLLGTSVETQYF.

This chain uses TRBV19 with TRBJ2-1, with no clear D. The germline gives CDR1 LNHDA, CDR2 SQIVND (reference sequence). V gave up 6 bases and J gave up 6 bases, with 12 bases separating them. The CDR3 length is 13 residues. DNA of the CDR3: TGTGCCAGTAGCTATTCCTTACCCAATGAGCAGTTCTTC. It specifies CASSYSLPNEQFF.

The chain combines TRBV7-8 with TRBJ1-1, with a weak D call TRBD1 (5 bases). The CDR3 runs to 16 residues. V was shortened by 5 bases and J by 0 bases, with 16 bases between the two germline ends. Germline CDR1 reads SGHVS; CDR2 reads FQNEAQ. The CDR3 here is CASSPLTASMNTEAFF. Written as DNA, the CDR3 is TGTGCCAGCAGCCCTCTGACAGCTTCTATGAACACTGAAGCTTTCTTT.

Only one count was recorded for this clone. V gene TRBV21-1 combines with J gene TRBJ2-7; the table's TRBD1 call for D was not verified on the DNA. TRBV21-1 is listed as a pseudogene. CDR3 size: 17 residues. CDR3 sequence reads: CASRASVETGFTYEQYF. CDR3 nucleotides: TGTGCCAGCAGAGCCTCCGTGGAGACAGGGTTTACCTACGAGCAGTACTTC.

The chain joins TRBV7-9 to TRBJ1-3, with D possibly matching TRBD1 (6 bases). Germline CDR1 SEHNR, CDR2 FQNEAQ (reference sequence). This CDR3 is 18 amino acids long. Trimming removed 6 bases from V and 4 bases from J, with 25 bases in between. The CDR3 DNA is TGTGCCAGCAGGCCCGCACTCCAGGGGTTCGGCGCCGGAAACACCATATATTTT. Translation: CASRPALQGFGAGNTIYF.

This clone appeared a single time. The V call is TRBV2, the J call TRBJ1-4; 7 bases fit TRBD1. V lost 6 bases to trimming and J lost 2 bases; unmatched junction nucleotides: 3. The CDR3 is 14 residues long. CDR1 and CDR2 (germline): SNHLY, FYNNEI. The chain's CDR3 is CASRVTGTNEKLFF. The CDR3 bases are TGTGCCAGCAGGGTGACAGGGACTAATGAAAAACTGTTTTTT.

The CDR3 loop is CSIYSGTGGLTEAFF. CDR3 nucleotides: TGCAGCATCTACTCCGGGACAGGGGGGCTAACTGAAGCTTTCTTT. This chain connects TRBV29-1 to TRBJ1-1, with 11 bases identical to TRBD1. Germline V lookup: CDR1 SQVTM, CDR2 ANQGSEA. J gave up 5 bases and V 8 bases, and 13 bases lay outside the gene matches. The CDR3 is made up of 15 amino acids. Together with reference TRBV29-1 and TRBJ1-1, the CDR3 gives the full variable domain: SAVISQKPSRDICQRGTSLTIQCQVDSQVTMMFWYRQQPGQSLTLIATANQGSEATYESGFVIDKFPISRPNLTFSTLTVSNMSPEDSSIYLCSIYSGTGGLTEAFFGQGTRLTVV.

V usage is TRBV11-2 and J usage is TRBJ1-1, with a possible D match to TRBD1 (5 bases). This CDR3 spans 14 amino acids. Trimming stripped 1 base from V and 4 bases from J, with 10 bases between. The germline CDR1 and CDR2 sequences are SGHAT and FQNNGV. The CDR3 is CASSLVTGGTEAFF. The CDR3 DNA sequence: TGTGCCAGCAGCTTAGTAACGGGGGGCACTGAAGCTTTCTTT.

The chain is built from TRBV7-3 and TRBJ1-2, with a tentative D call TRBD1 (5 bases). This CDR3 region has 14 residues. Trimming pared 5 bases from V and 8 bases from J, leaving 18 bases between. CDR1 is SGHTA and CDR2 is FQGTGA in the germline V gene. The CDR3 DNA is TGTGCCAGCAGCGACCGTTCAGGGTATGGGGGCTACACCTTC. Translated: CASSDRSGYGGYTF.

This chain connects TRBV7-9 to TRBJ2-3; the match to TRBD1 covers 7 bases. Germline loops: CDR1 SEHNR, CDR2 FQNEAQ (reference sequence). This CDR3 is 19 amino acids long. The trim removed 0 bases at V and 2 bases at J, leaving 14 bases unmatched. Here the CDR3 reads CASSLALFRDRYFTDTQYF. The CDR3 nucleotides read TGTGCCAGCAGCTTAGCTCTCTTCCGGGACAGATATTTCACAGATACGCAGTATTTT.

The chain joins TRBV15 to TRBJ2-3; D perhaps matches TRBD1 (6 bases). The CDR3 is 17 residues long. V was shortened by 9 bases and J by 5 bases, with 27 bases between the two germline ends. Germline V gene lookup returns CDR1 LNHNV and CDR2 YYDKDF (reference sequence). The CDR3 DNA sequence: TGTGCCACAGGTGGAGCCTTAAGCGGTTTAGGGGGAGATACGCAGTATTTT. Encoded protein: CATGGALSGLGGDTQYF.

This clone was seen only a few times. The chain employs TRBV9 and TRBJ1-5; no firm D call. V lost 4 bases, J lost 2 bases, and 10 bases lay in between. The CDR3 has 14 residues. Germline assignment: CDR1 SGDLS and CDR2 YYNGEE. This chain's CDR3 is CASSRGSGNQPQHF. DNA for the CDR3: TGTGCCAGCAGCCGAGGGTCGGGCAATCAGCCCCAGCATTTT.

The CDR3 here is CASSQDPSDYNEQFF. The CDR3 bases are TGCGCCAGCAGCCAGGATCCTAGCGACTACAATGAGCAGTTCTTC. This chain joins TRBV4-1 and TRBJ2-1; perhaps TRBD2 as D (6 bases). Germline CDR1 MGHRA, CDR2 YSYEKL. V shed 3 bases and J shed 3 bases, with 12 bases lying between them. CDR3 length equals 15 residues.

This clone occurred once. The chain couples TRBV9 to TRBJ1-1; 10 positions match TRBD1. The length of the CDR3 is 13 residues. The germline CDR1 and CDR2 sequences are SGDLS and YYNGEE. J gave up 10 bases and V 3 bases, and 6 bases lay outside the gene matches. This CDR3 reads CASSGLTGGRAFF. The CDR3 DNA is TGTGCCAGCAGCGGCCTGACAGGGGGCCGAGCTTTCTTT. Full variable domain (remainder filled in from reference TRBV9 and TRBJ1-1): DSGVTQTPKHLITATGQRVTLRCSPRSGDLSVYWYQQSLDQGLQFLIQYYNGEERAKGNILERFSAQQFPDLHSELNLSSLELGDSALYFCASSGLTGGRAFFGQGTRLTVV.

This sequence joins TRBV9 and TRBJ1-3; maybe TRBD1 (5 bases). Germline CDR1 SGDLS, CDR2 YYNGEE. The CDR3 is 17 residues long. V was cut by 0 bases and J by 0 bases, with 13 bases left in between. Here the CDR3 reads CASSVAGQGRSGNTIYF. In nucleotides, the CDR3 is TGTGCCAGCAGCGTAGCGGGTCAGGGTCGCTCTGGAAACACCATATATTTT.

A single count supports this clone. V is TRBV7-2 and J is TRBJ1-2; possibly TRBD1 for D (6 bases). Germline CDR1 SGHTA, CDR2 FQGNSA. V lost 10 bases and J 8 bases, leaving 23 bases between the germline ends. The CDR3 contains 14 residues. CDR3 residues: CATQQGLQSRGYTF. For the CDR3, the DNA is TGTGCCACCCAACAGGGTCTACAATCGCGGGGCTACACCTTC.

The chain combines TRBV2 with TRBJ1-1; 7 bases are a match to TRBD1. The V gene end was trimmed by 5 bases and the J gene end by 1 base; junction bases not matched to a gene: 4. The length of the CDR3 is 14 residues. Germline-derived CDR1 and CDR2 are SNHLY and FYNNEI. DNA of the CDR3: TGTGCCAGCAGTATGACAGGGAAGAACACTGAAGCTTTCTTT. Translating it yields CASSMTGKNTEAFF.

The gene calls are TRBV28 and TRBJ1-3; tentative D call: TRBD1 (5 bases). The CDR3 extends over 16 amino acids. Germline CDR1 and CDR2: MDHEN and SYDVKM. V was trimmed by 5 bases and J by 0 bases, leaving 14 bases between them. For the CDR3, the DNA is TGTGCCAGCAGTACACCTCCGGGGGACTCTGGAAACACCATATATTTT. Translated, it gives CASSTPPGDSGNTIYF.

The chain recombines TRBV30 with TRBJ2-7, with D unresolved. V was cut by 4 bases and J by 0 bases, with 7 bases left in between. Per the germline V gene, CDR1 is GTSNPN and CDR2 is SVGIG (reference sequence). The CDR3 contains 12 residues. CDR3 residues: CAWTGSSYEQYF. In DNA form, the CDR3 reads TGTGCCTGGACAGGTAGCTCCTACGAGCAGTACTTC.

The chain recombines TRBV4-1 with TRBJ2-1, with 13 positions matching TRBD2. Losses at the gene ends were 0 bases for V and 8 bases for J; bases not matched to a gene: 7. From germline, CDR1 is MGHRA and CDR2 YSYEKL. The CDR3 spans 17 residues. This chain's CDR3 is CASSQERTSGSYDEQFF. For the CDR3, the DNA is TGCGCCAGCAGCCAAGAAAGGACTAGCGGGAGTTACGATGAGCAGTTCTTC.

The chain has TRBV7-2 and TRBJ1-1; weak D call: TRBD1 (6 bases). Deletions cut 0 bases from V and 1 base from J, with 9 bases between. This CDR3 contains 15 residues. Germline CDR1 is SGHTA and CDR2 is FQGNSA. DNA for the CDR3: TGTGCCAGCAGCTTAGCGACGGGACAGAACACTGAAGCTTTCTTT. This encodes CASSLATGQNTEAFF.